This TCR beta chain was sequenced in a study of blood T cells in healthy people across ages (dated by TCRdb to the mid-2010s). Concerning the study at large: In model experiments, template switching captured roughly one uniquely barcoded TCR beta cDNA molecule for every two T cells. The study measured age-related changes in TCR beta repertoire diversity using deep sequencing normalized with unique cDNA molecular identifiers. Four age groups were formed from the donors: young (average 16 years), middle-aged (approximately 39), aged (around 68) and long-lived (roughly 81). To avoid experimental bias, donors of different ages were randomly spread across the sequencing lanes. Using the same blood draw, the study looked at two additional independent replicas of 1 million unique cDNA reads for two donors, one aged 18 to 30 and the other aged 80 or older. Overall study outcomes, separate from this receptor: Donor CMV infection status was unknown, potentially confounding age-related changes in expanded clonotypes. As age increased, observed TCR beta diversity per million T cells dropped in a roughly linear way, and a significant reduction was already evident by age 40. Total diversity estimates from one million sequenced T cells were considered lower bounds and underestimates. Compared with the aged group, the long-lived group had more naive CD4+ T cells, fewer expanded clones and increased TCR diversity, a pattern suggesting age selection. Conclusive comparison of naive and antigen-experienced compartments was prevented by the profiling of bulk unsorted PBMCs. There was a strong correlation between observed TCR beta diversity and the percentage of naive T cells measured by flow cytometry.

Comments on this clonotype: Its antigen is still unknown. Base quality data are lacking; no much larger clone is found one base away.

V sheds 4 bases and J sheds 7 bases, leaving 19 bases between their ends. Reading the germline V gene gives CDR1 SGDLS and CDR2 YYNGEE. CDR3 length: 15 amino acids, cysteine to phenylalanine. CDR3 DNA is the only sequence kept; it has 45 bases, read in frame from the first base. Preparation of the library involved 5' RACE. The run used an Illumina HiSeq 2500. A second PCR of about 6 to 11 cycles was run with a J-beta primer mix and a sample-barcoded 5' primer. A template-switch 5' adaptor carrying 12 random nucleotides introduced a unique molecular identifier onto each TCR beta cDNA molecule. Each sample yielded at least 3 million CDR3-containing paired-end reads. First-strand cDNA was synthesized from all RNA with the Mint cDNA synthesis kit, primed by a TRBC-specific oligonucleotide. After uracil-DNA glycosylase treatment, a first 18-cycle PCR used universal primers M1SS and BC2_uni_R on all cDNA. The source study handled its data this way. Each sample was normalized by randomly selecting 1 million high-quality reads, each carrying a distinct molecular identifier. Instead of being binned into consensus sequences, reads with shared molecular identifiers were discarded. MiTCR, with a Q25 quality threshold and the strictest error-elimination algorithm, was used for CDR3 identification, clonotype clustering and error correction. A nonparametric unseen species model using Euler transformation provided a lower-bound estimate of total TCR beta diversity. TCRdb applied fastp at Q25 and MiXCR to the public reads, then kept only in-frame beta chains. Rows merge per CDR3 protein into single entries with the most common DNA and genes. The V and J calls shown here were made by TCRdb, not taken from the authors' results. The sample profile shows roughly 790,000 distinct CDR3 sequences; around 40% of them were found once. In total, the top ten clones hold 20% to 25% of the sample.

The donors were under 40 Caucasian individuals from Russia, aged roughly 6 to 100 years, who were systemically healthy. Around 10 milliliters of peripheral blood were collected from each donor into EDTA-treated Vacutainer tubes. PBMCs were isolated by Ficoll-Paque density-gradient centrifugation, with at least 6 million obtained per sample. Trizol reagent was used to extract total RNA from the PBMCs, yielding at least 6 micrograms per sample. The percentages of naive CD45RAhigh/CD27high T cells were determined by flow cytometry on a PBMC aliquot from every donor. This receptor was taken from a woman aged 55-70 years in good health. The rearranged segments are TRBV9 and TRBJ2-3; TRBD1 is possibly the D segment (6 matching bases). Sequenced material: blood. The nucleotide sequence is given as TGTGCCAGCAGCCCGTGGGACACCGCACATTATACGCAGTATTTT. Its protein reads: CASSPWDTAHYTQYF.